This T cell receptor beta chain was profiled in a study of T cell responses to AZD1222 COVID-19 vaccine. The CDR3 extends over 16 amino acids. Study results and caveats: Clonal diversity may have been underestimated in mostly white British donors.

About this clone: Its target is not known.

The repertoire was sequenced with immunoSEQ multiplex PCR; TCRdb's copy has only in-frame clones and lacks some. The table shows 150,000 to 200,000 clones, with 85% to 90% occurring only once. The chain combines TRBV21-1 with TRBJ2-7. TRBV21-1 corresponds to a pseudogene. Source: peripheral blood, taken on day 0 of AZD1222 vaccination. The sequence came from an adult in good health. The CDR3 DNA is TGTGCCAGCAGCAAAAAACCAAGACCCCCCGTCTACGAGCAGTACTTC. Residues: CASSKKPRPPVYEQYF.